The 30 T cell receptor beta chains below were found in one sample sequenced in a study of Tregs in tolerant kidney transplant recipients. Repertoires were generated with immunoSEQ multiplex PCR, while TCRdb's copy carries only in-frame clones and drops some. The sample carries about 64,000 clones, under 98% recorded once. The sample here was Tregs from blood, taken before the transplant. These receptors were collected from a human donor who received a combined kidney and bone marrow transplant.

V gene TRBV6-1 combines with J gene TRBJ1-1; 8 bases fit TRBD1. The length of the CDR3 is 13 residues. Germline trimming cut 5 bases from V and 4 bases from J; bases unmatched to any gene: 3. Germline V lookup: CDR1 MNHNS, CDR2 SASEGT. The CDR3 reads CASSPGQVTEAFF. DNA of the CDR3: TGTGCCAGCAGTCCGGGACAGGTCACTGAAGCTTTCTTT.

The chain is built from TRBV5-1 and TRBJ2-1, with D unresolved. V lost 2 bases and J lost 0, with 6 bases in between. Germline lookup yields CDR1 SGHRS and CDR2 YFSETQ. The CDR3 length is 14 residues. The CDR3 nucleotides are TGCGCCAGCAGCTTTTCACACTCCTACAATGAGCAGTTCTTC. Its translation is CASSFSHSYNEQFF.

The CDR3 loop reads CASSSPRTSGTPNTGELFF. In DNA form, the CDR3 reads TGTGCCAGCAGCTCCCCCCGGACTAGCGGTACCCCGAACACCGGGGAGCTGTTTTTT. The rearrangement links TRBV7-8 to TRBJ2-2, with 10 bases identical to TRBD2. Germline-derived CDR1 and CDR2 are SGHVS and FQNEAQ. There are 19 residues in the CDR3. The V and J ends lost 4 bases and 0 bases, in that order; junction bases with no gene match: 11.

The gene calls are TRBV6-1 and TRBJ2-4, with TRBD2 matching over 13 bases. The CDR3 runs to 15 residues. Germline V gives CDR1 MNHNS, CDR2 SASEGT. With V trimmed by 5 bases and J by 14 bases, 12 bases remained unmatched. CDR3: CASSPDGTSGKVEYF. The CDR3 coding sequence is TGTGCCAGCAGTCCCGACGGGACTAGCGGGAAAGTAGAGTACTTC.

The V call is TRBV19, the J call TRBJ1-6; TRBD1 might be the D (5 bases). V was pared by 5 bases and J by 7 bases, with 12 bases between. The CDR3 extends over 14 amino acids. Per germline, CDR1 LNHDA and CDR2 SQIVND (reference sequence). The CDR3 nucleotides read TGTGCCAGTAGTGGGGGAGGAGTGAATTCACCCCTCCACTTT. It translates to CASSGGGVNSPLHF. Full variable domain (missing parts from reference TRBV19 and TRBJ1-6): DGGITQSPKYLFRKEGQNVTLSCEQNLNHDAMYWYRQDPGQGLRLIYYSQIVNDFQKGDIAEGYSVSREKKESFPLTVTSAQKNPTAFYLCASSGGGVNSPLHFGNGTRLTVT.

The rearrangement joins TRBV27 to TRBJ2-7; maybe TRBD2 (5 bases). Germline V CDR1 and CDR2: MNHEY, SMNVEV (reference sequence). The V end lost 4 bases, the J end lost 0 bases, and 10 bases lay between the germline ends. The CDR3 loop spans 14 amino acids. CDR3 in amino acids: CASSSPGSSYEQYF. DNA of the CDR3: TGTGCCAGCAGTTCCCCTGGGAGCTCCTACGAGCAGTACTTC.

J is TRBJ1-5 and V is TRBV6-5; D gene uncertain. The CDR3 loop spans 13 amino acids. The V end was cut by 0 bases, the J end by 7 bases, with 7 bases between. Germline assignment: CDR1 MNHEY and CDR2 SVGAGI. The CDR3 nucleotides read TGTGCCAGCAGTTACTCGTCGAGACAGCCCCAGCATTTT. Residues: CASSYSSRQPQHF.

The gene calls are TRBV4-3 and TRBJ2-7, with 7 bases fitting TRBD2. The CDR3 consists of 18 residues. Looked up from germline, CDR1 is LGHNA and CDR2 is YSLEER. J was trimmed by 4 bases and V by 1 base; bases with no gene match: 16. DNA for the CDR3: TGCGCCAGCAGCCAAGGAATAGTGGGACTAATTGGTCGTTACGAGCAGTACTTC. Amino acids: CASSQGIVGLIGRYEQYF.

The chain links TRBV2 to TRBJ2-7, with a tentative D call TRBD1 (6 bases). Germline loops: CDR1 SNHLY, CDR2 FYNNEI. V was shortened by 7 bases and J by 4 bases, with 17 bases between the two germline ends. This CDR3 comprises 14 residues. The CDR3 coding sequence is TGTGCCAGCACCAGGAACAGGGAAGGTTACGAGCAGTACTTC. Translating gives CASTRNREGYEQYF.

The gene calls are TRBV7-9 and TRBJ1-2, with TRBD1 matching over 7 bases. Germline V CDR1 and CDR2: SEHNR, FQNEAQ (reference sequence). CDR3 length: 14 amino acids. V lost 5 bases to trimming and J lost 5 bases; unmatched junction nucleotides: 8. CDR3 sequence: CASSDGQASYGYTF. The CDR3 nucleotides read TGTGCCAGCAGCGACGGACAGGCATCATATGGCTACACCTTC.

The CDR3 sequence: CASSSGTGTSEAFF. The CDR3 region has the DNA TGTGCCAGCAGCTCCGGGACAGGGACGTCCGAAGCTTTCTTT. This sequence joins TRBV5-6 and TRBJ1-1, with TRBD1 matching over 9 bases. The CDR3 is 14 amino acids. The J segment lost 8 bases and the V segment lost 3 bases, leaving 8 bases of the junction unmatched. The V gene's germline CDR1 is SGHDT and CDR2 YYEEEE. Based on the CDR3 plus reference TRBV5-6 and TRBJ1-1, the full variable domain is DAGVTQSPTHLIKTRGQQVTLRCSPKSGHDTVSWYQQALGQGPQFIFQYYEEEERQRGNFPDRFSGHQFPNYSSELNVNALLLGDSALYLCASSSGTGTSEAFFGQGTRLTVV.

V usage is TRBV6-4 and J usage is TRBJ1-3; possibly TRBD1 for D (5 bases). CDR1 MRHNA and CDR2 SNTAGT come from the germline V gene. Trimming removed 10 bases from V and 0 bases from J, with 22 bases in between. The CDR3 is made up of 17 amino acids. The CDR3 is CATDSSTEMPSGNTIYF. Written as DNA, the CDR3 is TGTGCCACCGACAGCAGTACTGAAATGCCCTCTGGAAACACCATATATTTT.

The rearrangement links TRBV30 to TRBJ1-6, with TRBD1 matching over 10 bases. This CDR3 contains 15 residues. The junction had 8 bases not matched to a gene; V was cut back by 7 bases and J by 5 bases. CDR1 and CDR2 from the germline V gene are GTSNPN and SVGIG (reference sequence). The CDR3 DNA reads TGTGCCTTTAAGACAGGGGGCGTGAATAATTCACCCCTCCACTTT. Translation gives CAFKTGGVNNSPLHF.

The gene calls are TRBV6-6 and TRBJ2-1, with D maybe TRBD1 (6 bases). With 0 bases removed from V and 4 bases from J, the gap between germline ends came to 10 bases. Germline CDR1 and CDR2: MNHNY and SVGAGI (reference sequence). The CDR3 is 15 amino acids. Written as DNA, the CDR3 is TGTGCCAGCAGTTACTCGGGGGCACATTACAATGAGCAGTTCTTC. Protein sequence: CASSYSGAHYNEQFF.

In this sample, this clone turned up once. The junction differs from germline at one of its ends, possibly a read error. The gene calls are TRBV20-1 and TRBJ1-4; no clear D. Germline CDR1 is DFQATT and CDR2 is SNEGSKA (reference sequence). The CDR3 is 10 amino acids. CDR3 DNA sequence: TGCAGCGCTACTCATGAAAAACTGTTTTTT. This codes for CSATHEKLFF.

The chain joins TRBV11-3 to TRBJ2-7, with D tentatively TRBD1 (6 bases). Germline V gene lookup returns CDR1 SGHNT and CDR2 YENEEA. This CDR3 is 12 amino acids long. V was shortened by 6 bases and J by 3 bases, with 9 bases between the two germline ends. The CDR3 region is CASSTGFYEQYF. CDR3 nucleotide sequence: TGTGCCAGCAGTACAGGGTTCTACGAGCAGTACTTC.

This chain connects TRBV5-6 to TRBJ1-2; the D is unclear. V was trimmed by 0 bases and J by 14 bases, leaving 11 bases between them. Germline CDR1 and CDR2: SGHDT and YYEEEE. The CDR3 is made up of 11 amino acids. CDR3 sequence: CASSLAVSWTF. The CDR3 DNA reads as TGTGCCAGCAGCTTGGCCGTGAGTTGGACCTTC.

The CDR3 region is CASSWGGNKSPLHF. CDR3 coding DNA: TGTGCCAGCAGTTGGGGAGGGAACAAATCACCCCTCCACTTT. The chain couples TRBV6-5 to TRBJ1-6, with D unresolved. Germline V gives CDR1 MNHEY, CDR2 SVGAGI. The V and J ends lost 4 bases and 10 bases respectively, with 14 bases between them. This CDR3 comprises 14 residues.

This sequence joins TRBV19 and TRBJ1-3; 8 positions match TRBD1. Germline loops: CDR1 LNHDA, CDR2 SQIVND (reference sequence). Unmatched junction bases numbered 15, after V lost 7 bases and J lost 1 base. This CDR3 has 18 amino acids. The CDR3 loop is CASKKGTGSLPSGNTIYF. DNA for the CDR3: TGTGCCAGTAAAAAGGGGACAGGCTCCCTGCCTTCTGGAAACACCATATATTTT.

CDR3 DNA sequence: TGTGCCAGCAGTTACCCCCTAGCGGGTAGCACAGATACGCAGTATTTT. This sequence encodes CASSYPLAGSTDTQYF. This chain uses TRBV6-6 with TRBJ2-3, with TRBD2 matching 8 bases. The V gene's germline CDR1 is MNHNY and CDR2 SVGAGI (reference sequence). This CDR3 is built from 16 residues. V lost 2 bases to trimming and J lost 0 bases; unmatched junction nucleotides: 4.

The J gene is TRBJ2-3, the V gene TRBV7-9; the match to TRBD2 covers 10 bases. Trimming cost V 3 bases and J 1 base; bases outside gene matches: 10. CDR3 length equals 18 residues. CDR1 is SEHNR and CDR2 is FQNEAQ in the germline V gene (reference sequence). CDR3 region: CASSFLSGAGGGTDTQYF. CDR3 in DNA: TGTGCCAGCAGCTTCCTTAGTGGAGCGGGAGGGGGCACAGATACGCAGTATTTT.

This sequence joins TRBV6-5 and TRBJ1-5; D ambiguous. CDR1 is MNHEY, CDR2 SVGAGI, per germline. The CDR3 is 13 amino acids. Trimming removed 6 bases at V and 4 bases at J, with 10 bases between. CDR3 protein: CASSLDWNQPQHF. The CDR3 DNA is TGTGCCAGCAGCCTGGACTGGAATCAGCCCCAGCATTTT.

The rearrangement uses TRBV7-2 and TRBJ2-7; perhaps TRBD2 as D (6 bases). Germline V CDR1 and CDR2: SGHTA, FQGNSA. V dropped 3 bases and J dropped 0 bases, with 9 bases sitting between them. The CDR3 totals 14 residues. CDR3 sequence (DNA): TGTGCCAGCAGCTTTGGGGGACTCTCCTACGAGCAGTACTTC. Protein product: CASSFGGLSYEQYF.

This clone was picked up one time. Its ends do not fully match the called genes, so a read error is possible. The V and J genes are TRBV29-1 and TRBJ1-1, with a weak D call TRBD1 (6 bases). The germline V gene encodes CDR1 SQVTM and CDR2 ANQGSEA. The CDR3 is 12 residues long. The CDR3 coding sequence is TGCAGCGTCCGAGGGGGATTCGGAATTTCCGGCTTT. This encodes CSVRGGFGISGF.

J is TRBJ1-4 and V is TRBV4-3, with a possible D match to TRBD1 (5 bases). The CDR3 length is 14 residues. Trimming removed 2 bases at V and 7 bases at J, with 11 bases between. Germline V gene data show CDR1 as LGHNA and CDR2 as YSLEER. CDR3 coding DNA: TGCGCCAGCAGCCAATTAGGACACTCTGAAAAACTGTTTTTT. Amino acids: CASSQLGHSEKLFF.

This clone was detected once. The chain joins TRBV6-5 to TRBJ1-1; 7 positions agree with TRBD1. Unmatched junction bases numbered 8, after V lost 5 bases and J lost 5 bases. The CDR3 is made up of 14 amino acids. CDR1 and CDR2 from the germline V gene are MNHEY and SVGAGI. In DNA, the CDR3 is TGTGCCAGCAGTGCCCGACAGGGTAAGACTGAAGCTTTCTTT. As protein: CASSARQGKTEAFF.

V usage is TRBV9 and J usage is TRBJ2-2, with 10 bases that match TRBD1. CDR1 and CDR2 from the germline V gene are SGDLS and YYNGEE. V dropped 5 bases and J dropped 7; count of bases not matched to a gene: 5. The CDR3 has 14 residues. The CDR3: CASRTDRGYGELFF. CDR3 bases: TGTGCCAGCAGAACGGACAGGGGGTACGGGGAGCTGTTTTTT.

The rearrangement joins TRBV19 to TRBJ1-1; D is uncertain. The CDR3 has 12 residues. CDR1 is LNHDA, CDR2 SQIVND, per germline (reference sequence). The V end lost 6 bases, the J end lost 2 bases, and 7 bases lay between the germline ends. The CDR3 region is CASSITNTEAFF. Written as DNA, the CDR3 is TGTGCCAGTAGCATAACTAACACTGAAGCTTTCTTT.

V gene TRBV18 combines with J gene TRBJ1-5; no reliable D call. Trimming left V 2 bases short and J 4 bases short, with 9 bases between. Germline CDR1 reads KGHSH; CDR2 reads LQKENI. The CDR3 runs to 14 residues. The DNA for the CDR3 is TGTGCCAGCTCACCAGGCGGAGTTAATCAGCCCCAGCATTTT. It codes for CASSPGGVNQPQHF.

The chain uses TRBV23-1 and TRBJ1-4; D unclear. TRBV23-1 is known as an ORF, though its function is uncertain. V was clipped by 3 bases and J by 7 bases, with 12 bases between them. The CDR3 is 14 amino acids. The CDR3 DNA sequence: TGCGCCAGCAGTCACCCCGCGGACTCTGAAAAACTGTTTTTT. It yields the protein CASSHPADSEKLFF.